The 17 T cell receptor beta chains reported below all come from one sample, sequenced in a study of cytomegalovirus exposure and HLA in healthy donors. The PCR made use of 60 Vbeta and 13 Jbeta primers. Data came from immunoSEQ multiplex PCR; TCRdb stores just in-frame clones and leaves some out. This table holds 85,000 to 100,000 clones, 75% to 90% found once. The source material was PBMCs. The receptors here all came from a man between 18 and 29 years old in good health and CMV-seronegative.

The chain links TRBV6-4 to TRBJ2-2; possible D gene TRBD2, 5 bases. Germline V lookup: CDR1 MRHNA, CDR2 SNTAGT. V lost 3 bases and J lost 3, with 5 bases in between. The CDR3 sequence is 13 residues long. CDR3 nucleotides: TGTGCCAGCAGTGAGCGGGACACCGGGGAGCTGTTTTTT. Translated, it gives CASSERDTGELFF.

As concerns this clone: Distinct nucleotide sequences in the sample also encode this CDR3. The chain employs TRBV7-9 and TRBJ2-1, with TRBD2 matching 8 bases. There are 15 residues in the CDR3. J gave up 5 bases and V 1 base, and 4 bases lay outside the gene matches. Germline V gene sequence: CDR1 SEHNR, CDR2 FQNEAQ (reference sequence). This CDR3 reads CASSLGLAYNNEQFF. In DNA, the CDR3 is TGTGCCAGCAGCTTAGGACTAGCGTACAACAATGAGCAGTTCTTC.

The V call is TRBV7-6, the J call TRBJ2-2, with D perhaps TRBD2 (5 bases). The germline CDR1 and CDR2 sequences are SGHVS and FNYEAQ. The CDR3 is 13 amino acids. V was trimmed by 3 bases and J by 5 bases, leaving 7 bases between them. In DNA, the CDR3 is TGTGCCAGCAGCTTCCGGGGTACCGGGGAGCTGTTTTTT. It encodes CASSFRGTGELFF.

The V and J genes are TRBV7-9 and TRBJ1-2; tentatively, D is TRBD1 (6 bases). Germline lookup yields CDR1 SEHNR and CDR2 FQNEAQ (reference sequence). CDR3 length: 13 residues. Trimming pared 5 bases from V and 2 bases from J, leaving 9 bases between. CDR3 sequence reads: CASSVDRNYGYTF. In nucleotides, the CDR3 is TGTGCCAGCAGCGTCGACAGGAACTATGGCTACACCTTC.

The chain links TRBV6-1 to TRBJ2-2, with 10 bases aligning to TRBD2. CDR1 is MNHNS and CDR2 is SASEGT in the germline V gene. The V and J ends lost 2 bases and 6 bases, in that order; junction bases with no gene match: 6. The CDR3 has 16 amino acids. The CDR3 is CASSEMRLAGAGELFF. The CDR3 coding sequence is TGTGCCAGCAGTGAAATGCGGCTAGCGGGAGCCGGGGAGCTGTTTTTT.

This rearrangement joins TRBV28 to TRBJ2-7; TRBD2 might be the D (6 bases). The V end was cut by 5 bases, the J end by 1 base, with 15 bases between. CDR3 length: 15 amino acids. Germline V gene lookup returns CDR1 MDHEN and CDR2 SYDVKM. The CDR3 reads CASSIFLGTSYEQYF. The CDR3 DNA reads TGTGCCAGCAGTATCTTCCTCGGGACTTCCTACGAGCAGTACTTC.

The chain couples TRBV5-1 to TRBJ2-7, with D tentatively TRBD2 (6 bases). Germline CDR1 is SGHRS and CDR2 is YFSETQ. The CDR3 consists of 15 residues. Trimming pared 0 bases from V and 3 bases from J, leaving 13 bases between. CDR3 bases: TGCGCCAGCAGCTTGGCGTGGGGGGAGGACTACGAGCAGTACTTC. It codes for CASSLAWGEDYEQYF. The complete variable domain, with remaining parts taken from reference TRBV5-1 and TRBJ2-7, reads KAGVTQTPRYLIKTRGQQVTLSCSPISGHRSVSWYQQTPGQGLQFLFEYFSETQRNKGNFPGRFSGRQFSNSRSEMNVSTLELGDSALYLCASSLAWGEDYEQYFGPGTRLTVT.

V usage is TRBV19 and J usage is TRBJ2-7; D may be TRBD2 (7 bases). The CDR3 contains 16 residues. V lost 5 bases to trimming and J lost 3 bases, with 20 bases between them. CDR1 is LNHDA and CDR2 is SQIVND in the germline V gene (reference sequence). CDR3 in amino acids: CASSFTGAGVFYEQYF. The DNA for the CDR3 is TGTGCCAGTAGTTTCACGGGGGCGGGAGTTTTCTACGAGCAGTACTTC.

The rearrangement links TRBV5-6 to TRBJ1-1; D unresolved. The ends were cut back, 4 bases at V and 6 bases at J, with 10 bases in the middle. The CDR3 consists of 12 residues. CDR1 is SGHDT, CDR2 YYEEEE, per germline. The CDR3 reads CASSRNEPEAFF. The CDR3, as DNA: TGTGCCAGCAGCCGCAATGAGCCTGAAGCTTTCTTT.

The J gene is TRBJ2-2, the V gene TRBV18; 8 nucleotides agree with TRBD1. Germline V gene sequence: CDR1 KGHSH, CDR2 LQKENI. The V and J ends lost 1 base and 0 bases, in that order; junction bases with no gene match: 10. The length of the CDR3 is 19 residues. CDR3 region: CASSPRSGAGGANTGELFF. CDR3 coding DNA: TGTGCCAGCTCACCACGATCCGGTGCAGGGGGCGCGAACACCGGGGAGCTGTTTTTT.

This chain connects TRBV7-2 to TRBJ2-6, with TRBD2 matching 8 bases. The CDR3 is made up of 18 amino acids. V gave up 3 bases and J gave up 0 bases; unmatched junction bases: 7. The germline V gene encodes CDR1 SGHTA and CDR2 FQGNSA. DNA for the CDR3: TGTGCCAGCAGCTTCTCGGCGGGAGGCCGCTCTGGGGCCAACGTCCTGACTTTC. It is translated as CASSFSAGGRSGANVLTF.

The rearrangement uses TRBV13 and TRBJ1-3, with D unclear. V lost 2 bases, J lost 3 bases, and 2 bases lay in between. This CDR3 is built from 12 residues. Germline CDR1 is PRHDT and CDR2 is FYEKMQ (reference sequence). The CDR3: CASSLRGNTIYF. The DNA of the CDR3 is TGTGCCAGCAGCTTACGTGGAAACACCATATATTTT.

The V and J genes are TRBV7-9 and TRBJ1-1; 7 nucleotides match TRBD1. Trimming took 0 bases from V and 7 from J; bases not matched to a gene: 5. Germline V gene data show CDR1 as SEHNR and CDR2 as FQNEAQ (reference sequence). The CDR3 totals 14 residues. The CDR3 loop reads CASSLAGTVREAFF. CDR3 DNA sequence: TGTGCCAGCAGCTTAGCCGGGACAGTCCGTGAAGCTTTCTTT.

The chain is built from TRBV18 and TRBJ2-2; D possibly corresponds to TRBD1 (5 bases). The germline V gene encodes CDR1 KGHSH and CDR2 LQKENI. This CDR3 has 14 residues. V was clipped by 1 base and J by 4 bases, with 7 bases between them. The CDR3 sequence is CASSPQGSTGELFF. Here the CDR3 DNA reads TGTGCCAGCTCACCACAGGGGTCCACCGGGGAGCTGTTTTTT.

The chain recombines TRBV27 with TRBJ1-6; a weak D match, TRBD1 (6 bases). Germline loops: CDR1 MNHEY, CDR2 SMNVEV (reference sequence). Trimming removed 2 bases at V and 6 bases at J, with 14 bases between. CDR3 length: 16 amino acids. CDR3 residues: CASSLRRGARNSPLHF. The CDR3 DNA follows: TGTGCCAGCAGTTTACGTCGGGGGGCGCGTAATTCACCCCTCCACTTT.

The CDR3, as DNA: TGTGCCAGCAGCTTAGTAGCGACTAGTGTCTCAGATACGCAGTATTTT. Translated: CASSLVATSVSDTQYF. The genes are TRBV7-2 and TRBJ2-3, with D possibly being TRBD2 (6 bases). Trimming removed 1 base at V and 4 bases at J, with 15 bases between. CDR1 is SGHTA, CDR2 FQGNSA, per germline. This CDR3 has 16 residues.

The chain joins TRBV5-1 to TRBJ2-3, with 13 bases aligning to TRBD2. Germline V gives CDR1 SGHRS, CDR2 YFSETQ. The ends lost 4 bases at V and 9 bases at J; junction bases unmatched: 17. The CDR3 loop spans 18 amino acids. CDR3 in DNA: TGCGCCAGCAGCCCACCGCCCCCACTAGCGGGAGGGCCAGTCACGCAGTATTTT. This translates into CASSPPPPLAGGPVTQYF.